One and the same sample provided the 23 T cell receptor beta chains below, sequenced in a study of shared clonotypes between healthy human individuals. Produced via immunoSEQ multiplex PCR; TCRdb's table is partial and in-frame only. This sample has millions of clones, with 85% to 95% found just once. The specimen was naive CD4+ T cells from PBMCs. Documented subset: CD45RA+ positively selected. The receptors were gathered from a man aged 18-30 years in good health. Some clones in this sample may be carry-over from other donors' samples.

The CDR3 spells CASNLPPGTDGNEQYF. Here the CDR3 DNA reads TGTGCCAGCAACTTACCGCCCGGGACAGATGGTAACGAGCAGTACTTC. The chain carries TRBV2 and TRBJ2-7, with 7 bases that match TRBD1. The CDR3 loop spans 16 amino acids. V lost 7 bases and J lost 5; bases outside the gene matches: 17. CDR1 is SNHLY, CDR2 FYNNEI, per germline.

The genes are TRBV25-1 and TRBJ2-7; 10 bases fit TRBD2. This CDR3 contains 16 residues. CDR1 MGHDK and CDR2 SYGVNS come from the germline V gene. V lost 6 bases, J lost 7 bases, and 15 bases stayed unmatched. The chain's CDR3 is CASSALEASGSFEQYF. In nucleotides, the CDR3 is TGTGCCAGCAGCGCCTTGGAGGCTAGCGGGAGTTTTGAGCAGTACTTC.

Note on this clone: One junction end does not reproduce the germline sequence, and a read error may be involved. The CDR3 spells CASRKGTSRDTQYF. The CDR3 DNA follows: TGTGCCAGTAGGAAAGGGACTAGCAGAGATACGCAGTATTTT. The rearrangement uses TRBV19 and TRBJ2-3; TRBD2 agrees at 9 bases. Germline-derived CDR1 and CDR2 are LNHDA and SQIVND (reference sequence). This CDR3 is 14 amino acids long.

CDR3 coding DNA: TGTGCCAGCAGTACCCCATCGGGACCGGACAATGAGCAGTTCTTC. Its translation is CASSTPSGPDNEQFF. J is TRBJ2-1 and V is TRBV28; D could derive from TRBD1 or TRBD2 (5 bases each). Germline values: CDR1 MDHEN, CDR2 SYDVKM. Trimming removed 5 bases from V and 5 bases from J, with 16 bases in between. This CDR3 contains 15 residues.

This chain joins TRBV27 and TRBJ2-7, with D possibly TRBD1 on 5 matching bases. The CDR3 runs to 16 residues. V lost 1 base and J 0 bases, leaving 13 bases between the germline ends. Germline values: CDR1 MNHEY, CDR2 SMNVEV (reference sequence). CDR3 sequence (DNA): TGTGCCAGCAGTTTATGGGCAGGGTACACCTCCTACGAGCAGTACTTC. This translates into CASSLWAGYTSYEQYF.

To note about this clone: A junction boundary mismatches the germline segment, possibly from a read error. CDR3 sequence: CASSLAGGQVNEQFF. The CDR3 DNA reads as TGTGCCAGCAGCCTAGCGGGAGGGCAGGTCAATGAGCAGTTCTTC. The rearrangement uses TRBV7-9 and TRBJ2-1, with TRBD2 identical over 12 bases. CDR1 SEHNR and CDR2 FQNEAQ come from the germline V gene (reference sequence). This CDR3 region has 15 residues.

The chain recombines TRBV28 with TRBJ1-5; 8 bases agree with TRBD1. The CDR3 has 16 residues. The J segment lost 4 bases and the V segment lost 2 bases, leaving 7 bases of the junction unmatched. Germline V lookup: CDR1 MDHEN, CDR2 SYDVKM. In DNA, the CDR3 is TGTGCCAGCAGTTTACTGGACAGGGCGTCAAATCAGCCCCAGCATTTT. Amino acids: CASSLLDRASNQPQHF.

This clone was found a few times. CDR3 coding DNA: TGTGCCAGCAGCACCCCTCATAGCAATCAGCCCCAGCATTTT. The encoded protein is CASSTPHSNQPQHF. The chain links TRBV28 to TRBJ1-5; D is uncertain. With 6 bases removed from V and 0 bases from J, the gap between germline ends came to 9 bases. In germline, CDR1 is MDHEN, CDR2 SYDVKM. The CDR3 runs 14 residues.

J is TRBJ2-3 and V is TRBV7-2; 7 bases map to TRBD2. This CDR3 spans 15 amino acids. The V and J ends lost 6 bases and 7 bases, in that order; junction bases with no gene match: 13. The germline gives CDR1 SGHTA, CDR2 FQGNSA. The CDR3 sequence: CASSRARTSQNTQYF. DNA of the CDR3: TGTGCCAGCAGTCGAGCCCGGACTAGTCAGAATACGCAGTATTTT.

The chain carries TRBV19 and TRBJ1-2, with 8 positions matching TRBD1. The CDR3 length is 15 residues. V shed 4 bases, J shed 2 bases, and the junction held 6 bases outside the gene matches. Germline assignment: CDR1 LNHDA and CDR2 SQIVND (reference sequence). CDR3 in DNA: TGTGCCAGTAGTAGCCCTCGGACAGGGAACTATGGCTACACCTTC. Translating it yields CASSSPRTGNYGYTF.

The CDR3 reads CASSLAGFNYGYTF. CDR3 nucleotides: TGTGCCAGCAGTTTAGCAGGGTTTAACTATGGCTACACCTTC. This sequence joins TRBV28 and TRBJ1-2; D might be TRBD1 (5 bases). Between the trimmed V and J ends, which lost 2 bases and 1 base, there was a span of 8 bases. The CDR3 sequence is 14 residues long. CDR1 MDHEN and CDR2 SYDVKM come from the germline V gene.

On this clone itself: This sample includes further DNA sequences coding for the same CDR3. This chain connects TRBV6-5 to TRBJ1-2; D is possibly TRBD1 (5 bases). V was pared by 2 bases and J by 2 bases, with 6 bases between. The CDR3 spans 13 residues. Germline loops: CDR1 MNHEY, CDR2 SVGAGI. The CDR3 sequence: CASSYRQNYGYTF. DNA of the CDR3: TGTGCCAGCAGTTACCGACAGAACTATGGCTACACCTTC.

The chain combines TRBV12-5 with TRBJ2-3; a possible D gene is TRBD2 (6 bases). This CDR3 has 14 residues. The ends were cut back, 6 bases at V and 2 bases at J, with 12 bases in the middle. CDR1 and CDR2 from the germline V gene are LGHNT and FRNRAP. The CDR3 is CASGPGLTTDTQYF. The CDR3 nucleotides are TGTGCTAGTGGCCCGGGACTGACCACAGATACGCAGTATTTT.

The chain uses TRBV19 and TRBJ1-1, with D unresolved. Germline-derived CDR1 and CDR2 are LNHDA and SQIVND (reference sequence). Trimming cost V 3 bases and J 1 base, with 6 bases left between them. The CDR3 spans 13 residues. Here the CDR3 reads CASSIRQNTEAFF. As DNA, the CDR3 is TGTGCCAGTAGTATTAGGCAGAACACTGAAGCTTTCTTT.

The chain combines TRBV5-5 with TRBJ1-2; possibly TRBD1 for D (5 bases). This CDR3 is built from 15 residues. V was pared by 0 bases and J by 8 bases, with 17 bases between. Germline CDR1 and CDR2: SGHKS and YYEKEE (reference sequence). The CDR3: CASSLVILGRAGYTF. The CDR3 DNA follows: TGTGCCAGCAGCTTGGTTATATTGGGCAGGGCGGGCTACACCTTC.

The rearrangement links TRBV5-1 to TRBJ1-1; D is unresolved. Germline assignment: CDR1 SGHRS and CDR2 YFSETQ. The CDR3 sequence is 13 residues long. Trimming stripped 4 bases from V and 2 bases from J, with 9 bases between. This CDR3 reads CASSPSPNTEAFF. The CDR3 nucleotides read TGCGCCAGCAGCCCCTCGCCAAACACTGAAGCTTTCTTT.

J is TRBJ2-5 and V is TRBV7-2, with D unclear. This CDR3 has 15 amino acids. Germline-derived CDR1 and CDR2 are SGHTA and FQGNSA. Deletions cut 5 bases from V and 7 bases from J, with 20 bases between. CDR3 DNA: TGTGCCAGCAGCCCCCAGTACCCAACCAACGGGACCCAGTACTTC. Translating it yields CASSPQYPTNGTQYF. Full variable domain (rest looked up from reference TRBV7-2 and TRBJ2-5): GAGVSQSPSNKVTEKGKDVELRCDPISGHTALYWYRQSLGQGLEFLIYFQGNSAPDKSGLPSDRFSAERTGGSVSTLTIQRTQQEDSAVYLCASSPQYPTNGTQYFGPGTRLLVL.

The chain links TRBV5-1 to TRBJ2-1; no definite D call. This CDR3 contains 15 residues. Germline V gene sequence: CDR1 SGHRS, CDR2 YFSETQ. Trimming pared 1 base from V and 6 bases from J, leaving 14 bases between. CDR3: CASSLRSRPGNEQFF. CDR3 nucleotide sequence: TGCGCCAGCAGCTTGAGAAGCCGGCCGGGCAATGAGCAGTTCTTC.

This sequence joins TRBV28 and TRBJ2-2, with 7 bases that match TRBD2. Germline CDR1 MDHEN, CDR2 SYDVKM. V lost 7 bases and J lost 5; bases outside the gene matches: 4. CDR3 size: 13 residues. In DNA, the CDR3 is TGTGCCAGCATTAGAGCGGGGACCGGGGAGCTGTTTTTT. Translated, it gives CASIRAGTGELFF.

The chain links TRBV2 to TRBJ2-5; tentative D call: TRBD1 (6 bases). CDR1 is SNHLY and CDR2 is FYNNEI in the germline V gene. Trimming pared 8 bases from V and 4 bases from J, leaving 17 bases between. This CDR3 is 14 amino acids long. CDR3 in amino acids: CASGPNRVGETQYF. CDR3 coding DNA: TGTGCCAGCGGACCTAACAGGGTTGGAGAGACCCAGTACTTC.

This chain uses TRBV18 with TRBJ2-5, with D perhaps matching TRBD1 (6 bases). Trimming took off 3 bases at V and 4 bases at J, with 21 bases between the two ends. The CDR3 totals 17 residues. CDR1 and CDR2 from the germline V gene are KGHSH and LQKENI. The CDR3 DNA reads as TGTGCCAGCTCACCTACGCAGGGTAGTTTCAGGGGAGAGACCCAGTACTTC. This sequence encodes CASSPTQGSFRGETQYF. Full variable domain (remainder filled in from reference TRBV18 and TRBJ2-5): NAGVMQNPRHLVRRRGQEARLRCSPMKGHSHVYWYRQLPEEGLKFMVYLQKENIIDESGMPKERFSAEFPKEGPSILRIQQVVRGDSAAYFCASSPTQGSFRGETQYFGPGTRLLVL.

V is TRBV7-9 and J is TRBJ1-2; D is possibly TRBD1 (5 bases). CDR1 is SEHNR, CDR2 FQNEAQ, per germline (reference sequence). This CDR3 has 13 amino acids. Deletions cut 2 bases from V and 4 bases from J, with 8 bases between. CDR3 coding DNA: TGTGCCAGCAGCTTAAGACAGTTCTATGGCTACACCTTC. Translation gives CASSLRQFYGYTF.

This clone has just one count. CDR3 protein: CASSLRPPGQILDAYEQYF. The CDR3 nucleotides are TGCGCCAGCAGCTTGCGGCCCCCGGGACAGATCTTGGACGCCTACGAGCAGTACTTC. The rearrangement uses TRBV5-1 and TRBJ2-7; 7 bases are shared with TRBD1. This CDR3 spans 19 amino acids. Germline V gene sequence: CDR1 SGHRS, CDR2 YFSETQ. The trim removed 1 base at V and 2 bases at J, leaving 18 bases unmatched.